This TCR beta chain emerged from a study of blood T cell repertoires in COVID-19. CDR1 and CDR2 from the germline V gene are MNHNS and SASEGT. This CDR3 is 13 amino acids long. The ends were cut back, 3 bases at V and 8 bases at J, with 13 bases in the middle. Clones were read by immunoSEQ multiplex PCR, and TCRdb kept only the in-frame ones, dropping some. The table lists a few hundred thousand clones, about nine tenths of them singletons. This TCR derives from a woman aged 30 to 39 with COVID-19, enrolled during active disease. The chain carries TRBV6-1 and TRBJ1-2; perhaps TRBD1 as D (6 bases). The sequenced sample consisted of peripheral blood. The CDR3 nucleotides are TGTGCCAGCAGTGACGCAGGGGTAAAAGGCTACACCTTC. Translation: CASSDAGVKGYTF.